One sample yielded the 20 T cell receptor beta chains listed below, sequenced in a study of blood T cell repertoires in COVID-19 (dated by TCRdb to 2020 to 2022). Library prep was done by the immunoSEQ multiplex PCR assay. TCRdb stores this immuneACCESS table with in-frame sequences only. Part of the clones is absent; in the studies checked, under half of the shortfall reflects unresolved V genes, and no reason is known for the rest. This sample holds roughly 100,000 clones; roughly 88% were observed only once. The ten largest clones represent 25% of the sample. What was sequenced was peripheral blood. All receptors derive from a human donor in a cohort sampled during active COVID-19.

The chain has TRBV5-8 and TRBJ2-5; D gene ambiguous. Deletions cut 5 bases from V and 7 bases from J, with 12 bases between. The germline V gene encodes CDR1 SGHTS and CDR2 YDEGEE. CDR3 size: 12 residues. The CDR3 DNA sequence: TGTGCCAGCAGGGTAGTCGGCGGGACCCAGTACTTC. Translated, it gives CASRVVGGTQYF.

About this clone itself: Different DNA sequences within this sample yield the same CDR3. The chain uses TRBV5-1 and TRBJ2-3, with D uncertain. The CDR3 sequence is 12 residues long. Trimming took off 0 bases at V and 5 bases at J, with 4 bases between the two ends. Germline V lookup: CDR1 SGHRS, CDR2 YFSETQ. CDR3 coding DNA: TGCGCCAGCAGCTTGGCCGGAGATACGCAGTATTTT. Translating it yields CASSLAGDTQYF. Variable domain in full (rest from reference TRBV5-1 and TRBJ2-3): KAGVTQTPRYLIKTRGQQVTLSCSPISGHRSVSWYQQTPGQGLQFLFEYFSETQRNKGNFPGRFSGRQFSNSRSEMNVSTLELGDSALYLCASSLAGDTQYFGPGTRLTVL.

The chain joins TRBV11-2 to TRBJ2-5; 8 bases match TRBD1. The ends lost 5 bases at V and 3 bases at J; junction bases unmatched: 2. This CDR3 is built from 13 residues. CDR1 and CDR2 from the germline V gene are SGHAT and FQNNGV. CDR3 residues: CASSLDREETQYF. CDR3 nucleotides: TGTGCCAGCAGCCTGGACAGGGAAGAGACCCAGTACTTC.

J is TRBJ1-2 and V is TRBV11-2; 8 nucleotides match TRBD1. Germline CDR1 reads SGHAT; CDR2 reads FQNNGV. V gave up 8 bases and J gave up 4 bases; unmatched junction bases: 12. This CDR3 is built from 15 residues. The CDR3 nucleotides read TGTGCCAGCGCGAAACCCGGGACAGGCCTCTATGGCTACACCTTC. Protein product: CASAKPGTGLYGYTF. The entire variable domain, with the rest obtained from reference TRBV11-2 and TRBJ1-2, is as follows: EAGVAQSPRYKIIEKRQSVAFWCNPISGHATLYWYQQILGQGPKLLIQFQNNGVVDDSQLPKDRFSAERLKGVDSTLKIQPAKLEDSAVYLCASAKPGTGLYGYTFGSGTRLTVV.

This sequence joins TRBV18 and TRBJ1-5; D gene ambiguous. Germline assignment: CDR1 KGHSH and CDR2 LQKENI. CDR3 length equals 12 residues. Trimming pared 6 bases from V and 8 bases from J, leaving 11 bases between. CDR3 coding DNA: TGTGCCAGCTCGGGAGATCACGAGCCCCAGCATTTT. It is translated as CASSGDHEPQHF.

The rearrangement joins TRBV6-5 to TRBJ2-6, with D tentatively TRBD1 (6 bases). V lost 2 bases and J lost 4, with 9 bases in between. Per germline, CDR1 MNHEY and CDR2 SVGAGI. CDR3 length: 15 amino acids. DNA of the CDR3: TGTGCCAGCAGTTACGGGACATCCGGGGCCAACGTCCTGACTTTC. The encoded protein is CASSYGTSGANVLTF.

The chain couples TRBV2 to TRBJ1-5; no definite D call. The CDR3 runs 14 residues. The V gene lost 3 bases and the J gene lost 2 bases, with 8 bases spanning the gap. Per germline, CDR1 SNHLY and CDR2 FYNNEI. The chain's CDR3 is CASSEEGGNQPQHF. The CDR3 DNA reads as TGTGCCAGCAGTGAGGAGGGTGGCAATCAGCCCCAGCATTTT.

The V gene is TRBV28, the J gene TRBJ2-5; 9 bases agree with TRBD1. This CDR3 has 15 amino acids. Per the germline V gene, CDR1 is MDHEN and CDR2 is SYDVKM. Trimming removed 6 bases from V and 1 base from J; junction bases left unmatched: 6. The CDR3 DNA is TGTGCCAGCAGCCTCATGGGACAGGGCCAAGAGACCCAGTACTTC. This gives the protein CASSLMGQGQETQYF.

Here the CDR3 DNA reads TGTGCCAGCAGCCAGGGACTGCAGCCTAATTCACCCCTCCACTTT. This encodes CASSQGLQPNSPLHF. The chain has TRBV7-2 and TRBJ1-6; maybe TRBD1 (5 bases). CDR3 length: 15 residues. CDR1 is SGHTA, CDR2 FQGNSA, per germline. The germline V and J ends were trimmed by 5 bases and 6 bases, with 14 bases remaining between them.

The gene calls are TRBV6-4 and TRBJ1-1, with TRBD1 matching over 9 bases. CDR3 length: 14 residues. Germline CDR1 is MRHNA and CDR2 is SNTAGT. V gave up 7 bases and J gave up 0 bases; unmatched junction bases: 3. CDR3 DNA sequence: TGTGCCAGCAAGAGACAGGGGGTGAACACTGAAGCTTTCTTT. This gives the protein CASKRQGVNTEAFF.

The genes are TRBV4-2 and TRBJ1-5; tentatively, D is TRBD1 (6 bases). The CDR3 length is 16 residues. Trimming shortened V by 3 bases and J by 1 base, and 13 bases separated the two germline ends. CDR1 is LGHNA and CDR2 is YNFKEQ in the germline V gene. The CDR3 DNA sequence: TGTGCCAGCAGCCAGTGGGGGGGCACGAGCAATCAGCCCCAGCATTTT. Residues: CASSQWGGTSNQPQHF.

J is TRBJ2-3 and V is TRBV11-2; maybe TRBD2 (5 bases). V shed 8 bases and J shed 1 base, with 10 bases lying between them. CDR1 is SGHAT and CDR2 is FQNNGV in the germline V gene. CDR3 length: 13 amino acids. CDR3 residues: CASVEEGTDTQYF. CDR3 in DNA: TGTGCCAGCGTCGAGGAGGGCACAGATACGCAGTATTTT.

The chain employs TRBV7-6 and TRBJ2-1; TRBD1 agrees at 9 bases. CDR1 SGHVS and CDR2 FNYEAQ come from the germline V gene. Unmatched junction bases numbered 9, after V lost 7 bases and J lost 5 bases. The CDR3 contains 15 residues. The CDR3 sequence is CASTPTGGEDNEQFF. CDR3 nucleotide sequence: TGTGCCAGCACCCCAACAGGGGGCGAGGACAATGAGCAGTTCTTC.

V is TRBV21-1 and J is TRBJ1-4; TRBD1 is the table's D call, not checked against the DNA. TRBV21-1 is marked as a pseudogene. The CDR3 has 15 residues. The CDR3 reads CASYRGQGQREKLFF. CDR3 DNA: TGTGCCAGCTATCGGGGTCAGGGGCAGCGTGAAAAACTGTTTTTT.

The gene calls are TRBV7-7 and TRBJ2-2; 8 nucleotides match TRBD1. The CDR3 contains 15 residues. Looked up from germline, CDR1 is SSHAT and CDR2 is FNYEAQ (reference sequence). V was clipped by 0 bases and J by 3 bases; unmatched bases: 0. The CDR3 protein is CASSLADRDTGELFF. CDR3 sequence (DNA): TGTGCCAGCAGCTTAGCGGACAGGGACACCGGGGAGCTGTTTTTT.

Only a few counts were recorded for this clone. The chain joins TRBV29-1 to TRBJ1-5, with 10 bases matching TRBD1. This CDR3 spans 14 amino acids. From germline, CDR1 is SQVTM and CDR2 ANQGSEA. With 6 bases clipped from V and 5 bases from J, the junction kept 7 bases outside the gene matches. The CDR3 nucleotides are TGCAGCGTAAACACCGGGACAGGGGATCAGCCCCAGCATTTT. This sequence encodes CSVNTGTGDQPQHF.

This clone was seen repeatedly, ten times or more. This chain connects TRBV29-1 to TRBJ2-7; D perhaps matches TRBD1 (5 bases). V lost 4 bases and J 2 bases, leaving 9 bases between the germline ends. Per the germline V gene, CDR1 is SQVTM and CDR2 is ANQGSEA. The CDR3 runs 12 residues. In DNA, the CDR3 is TGCAGCGTTGGGCGACAGACCTACGAGCAGTACTTC. Its translation is CSVGRQTYEQYF.

The chain has TRBV5-1 and TRBJ2-5; maybe TRBD2 (5 bases). Germline loops: CDR1 SGHRS, CDR2 YFSETQ. V was trimmed by 1 base and J by 4 bases, leaving 14 bases between them. This CDR3 contains 15 residues. CDR3 residues: CASSLNGGRGETQYF. The CDR3 coding sequence is TGCGCCAGCAGCTTGAACGGAGGCCGCGGAGAGACCCAGTACTTC.

The chain is built from TRBV6-2 or TRBV6-3 and TRBJ1-1; the D is unclear. Trimming cost V 2 bases and J 1 base, with 20 bases left between them. The CDR3 has 18 amino acids. CDR1 is MNHEY and CDR2 is SVGEGT in the germline V gene. The CDR3 here is CASSYPPPGFVQNTEAFF. CDR3 nucleotide sequence: TGTGCCAGCAGTTACCCACCCCCGGGGTTCGTCCAGAACACTGAAGCTTTCTTT.

The chain has TRBV7-2 and TRBJ2-2; 11 nucleotides align to TRBD1. Germline assignment: CDR1 SGHTA and CDR2 FQGNSA. The CDR3 consists of 16 residues. V dropped 6 bases and J dropped 7; count of bases not matched to a gene: 10. For the CDR3, the DNA is TGTGCCAGCAGGACCGGGACAGGGGGAACGGGCGGGGAGCTGTTTTTT. Protein sequence: CASRTGTGGTGGELFF. Variable domain in full (rest from reference TRBV7-2 and TRBJ2-2): GAGVSQSPSNKVTEKGKDVELRCDPISGHTALYWYRQSLGQGLEFLIYFQGNSAPDKSGLPSDRFSAERTGGSVSTLTIQRTQQEDSAVYLCASRTGTGGTGGELFFGEGSRLTVL.